A selection of T cell receptor beta chains follows, all from one sample in a study of tumor and adjacent non-tumor tissue in lung cancer. Each CDR3 protein gets one entry after TCRdb re-called the multiplex PCR reads with MiXCR. The sample holds about 67,000 distinct CDR3 sequences, 76% seen once. The sequenced sample was distant non-tumor lung tissue. Source of these receptors: a man in his fifties or sixties with non-small cell lung cancer. Each CDR3 is given with its conserved first and last residue. Each record gives: V gene, clone size, D gene, J gene, CDR3 length, CDR3 protein, CDR3 DNA. A D gene is named only where the DNA matches it firmly. The listing skips clone size in some rows; elsewhere it reads once, few, many or a size class.

TRBV28	-	-	TRBJ2-3	18	CASSLGPAVGISTDTQYF	TGTGCCAGCAGTTTGGGGCCAGCGGTAGGAATTAGCACAGATACGCAGTATTTT
TRBV29-1	-	TRBD2	TRBJ2-3	16	CNVIKGLAGPVDTQYF	TGTAACGTTATAAAAGGACTAGCGGGACCGGTAGATACGCAGTATTTT
TRBV5-1	many	-	TRBJ2-5	15	CASSLAGTPQETQYF	TGCGCCAGCAGCTTGGCCGGGACTCCTCAAGAGACCCAGTACTTC
TRBV11-2	many	TRBD2	TRBJ2-2	17	CASSPGLAGAPTGELFF	TGTGCCAGCAGCCCGGGACTAGCGGGGGCCCCCACCGGGGAGCTGTTTTTT
TRBV29-1	-	-	TRBJ2-5	13	CSVETGVHGTQYF	TGCAGCGTTGAAACAGGTGTACATGGGACCCAGTATTTC
TRBV12-3/TRBV12-4	many	TRBD2	TRBJ2-3	14	CASSPTSGTDTQYF	TGTGCCAGCAGTCCCACTAGCGGCACAGATACGCAGTATTTT
TRBV4-1	-	TRBD1	TRBJ2-7	17	CTSSQEGACSPLIEQYF	TGCACCAGCAGCCAAGAGGGGGCCTGCTCCCCTCTAATTGAGCAGTACTTC
TRBV20-1	few	-	TRBJ2-1	12	CSARRPNNDQFF	TGCAGTGCGAGAAGACCCAACAATGACCAGTTCTTC
TRBV5-1	many	-	TRBJ2-2	12	CASSFSSGELFF	TGCGCCAGCAGCTTCTCAAGCGGGGAGCTGTTTTTT
TRBV5-4	-	TRBD2	TRBJ2-1	16	CACGLVGTSVTNEQFF	TGTGCCTGCGGCTTGGTCGGGACTAGCGTAACCAATGAGCAGTTCTTC
TRBV11-1	-	-	TRBJ2-2	14	CASGYISGIGDLFF	TGTGCCAGCGGCTATATTAGTGGCATCGGGGACCTGTTTTTT
TRBV30	-	TRBD1	TRBJ1-3	14	CTWQQGATGNTIHF	TGTACCTGGCAACAGGGGGCGACTGGAAACACCATACATTTT
TRBV6-6	-	-	TRBJ1-2	14	CASGSFDCTYGYTF	TGTGCCAGCGGGTCCTTCGACTGTACCTATGGCTACACCTTC
TRBV29-1	-	-	TRBJ1-1	12	CSVESRGTEVFF	TGCAGCGTTGAATCTAGGGGGACTGAAGTTTTCTTT
TRBV5-1	-	TRBD1	TRBJ2-1	15	CSSSLDGQGVNEQFF	TGCTCCAGCAGCTTGGATGGACAGGGAGTCAATGAGCAGTTCTTC
TRBV28	-	TRBD2	TRBJ2-1	14	CASSSSGAYNEHFF	TGTGCCAGTAGTTCTAGCGGTGCCTACAATGAGCACTTCTTC
TRBV10-2	-	-	TRBJ1-5	14	CASSGAGAHQPQHF	TGCGCCAGCAGTGGGGCTGGTGCGCACCAGCCCCAGCATTTT
TRBV6-2/TRBV6-3	many	TRBD2	TRBJ2-3	19	CASSYQPGLAGGYTDTQYF	TGTGCCAGCAGTTACCAGCCGGGACTAGCGGGGGGATACACAGATACGCAGTATTTT
TRBV5-4	few	TRBD2	TRBJ2-5	14	CARSLAGGGEIQYF	TGTGCCAGAAGCTTAGCGGGAGGGGGAGAGATCCAGTACTTC
TRBV28	many	TRBD2	TRBJ2-1	15	CASSLRTSGRASQFF	TGTGCCAGCAGTTTAAGGACTAGCGGGAGGGCCTCTCAGTTCTTC
TRBV10-3	-	-	TRBJ2-3	14	CALTPTEFTDMQYF	TGTGCCCTCACCCCGACAGAGTTCACAGATATGCAGTATTTT
TRBV20-1	-	-	TRBJ2-1	14	CSISEPGPYNEQFF	TGCAGTATTAGTGAACCGGGGCCCTACAATGAGCAGTTCTTC
TRBV7-9	-	-	TRBJ2-1	13	CPSSSRNYNEQFF	TGTCCCAGCAGCTCACGAAATTACAATGAACAGTTCTTC
TRBV29-1	-	TRBD1	TRBJ2-2	14	CSVATGDNTGEPVF	TGCAGCGTCGCCACAGGGGATAACACCGGGGAGCCGGTTTTT
TRBV7-8	-	TRBD2	TRBJ2-7	15	CASSLSGGSPYEQYF	TGTGCCAGCAGCTTATCGGGAGGGAGCCCATACGAGCAGTACTTC
TRBV4-1	once	-	TRBJ2-1	18	CASSQSPVGVADYNEHFF	TGCGCCAGCAGCCAATCCCCCGTTGGAGTGGCTGACTATAATGAGCACTTCTTC
TRBV11-3	few	-	TRBJ2-1	15	CASSFYTYSTNEQFF	TGTGCCAGCAGCTTCTATACCTATAGCACCAACGAGCAGTTCTTC
TRBV5-4	-	TRBD2	TRBJ2-3	15	CASSLGGSSLDTQYF	TGTGCCAGTAGCTTGGGGGGGAGTAGCCTCGATACGCAGTATTTT
TRBV6-1	-	TRBD1	TRBJ2-7	18	CASRVTTTDRGGNCEQYF	TGTGCCAGCAGGGTCACCACAACAGACAGGGGGGGGAACTGTGAGCAGTACTTC
TRBV6-1	-	TRBD2	TRBJ2-5	14	CASSLREGLETQYF	TGTGCCAGCAGCCTCAGGGAGGGGCTAGAGACACAGTACTTT
TRBV29-1	many	-	TRBJ2-7	10	CSVGGHEQYF	TGCAGCGTTGGAGGGCACGAGCAGTACTTC
TRBV29-1	-	TRBD1	TRBJ2-2	15	CSGGSRQGIGEKLFF	TGCAGCGGTGGCTCGAGACAGGGAATCGGCGAGAAGCTGTTTTTT